The clone carrying this T cell receptor beta chain came up many times. The antigen is unknown. These data originate in a study of CD8+CD57+ T cells in acquired aplastic anemia. As for the study in general: DNA from sorted CD4+ and CD8+ cells averaged approximately 2.9 ug. Regarding the study as a whole: Patients and controls shared 25 to 30 CD8+ CDR3 sequences, which appeared highly expressed in patients and within their immunodominant clones.

The study profiled TCR beta VDJ and CDR3 using genomic DNA as template. TCRdb re-analysed the reads in MiXCR, keeping a single row per CDR3 protein. The data hold 90,000 to 130,000 distinct CDR3 sequences, with around 53% observed a single time. Per germline, CDR1 MNHEY and CDR2 SMNVEV (reference sequence). Trimming stripped 2 bases from V and 5 bases from J, with 12 bases between. The CDR3 runs to 14 residues. The gene calls are TRBV27 and TRBJ1-2, with a tentative D call TRBD1 (5 bases). The receptor comes from a human donor in good health, serving as a control. Source material: sorted CD4+, CD8+, or CD8+CD57+ T cells (not recorded which) from PBMCs. The CDR3 region is CASSLAHTGYGYTF. DNA for the CDR3: TGTGCCAGCAGTTTAGCCCATACAGGATATGGCTACACCTTC.